The following is a T cell receptor (beta chain) sequence with its context. The antigen remains unidentified. Germline-derived CDR1 and CDR2 are SNHLY and FYNNEI. V lost 6 bases and J 4 bases, leaving 9 bases between the germline ends. This CDR3 spans 12 amino acids. Profiled with immunoSEQ multiplex PCR; TCRdb holds only in-frame clones, not every one. The sample carries 2 million to 2.5 million clones, around 92% recorded once. These data are taken from a study of shared clonotypes between healthy human individuals. For the study at large: Per donor, CD8 memory used one plate, CD8 naive used two, CD4 memory used three and CD4 naive used three.

Whole-study findings and limits: It was observed that 4% to 6% of naive CD4 clonotypes were shared across a few donors. The study found lower generation probabilities in non-shared clonotypes than in those shared by all four donors.

The source material was naive CD4+ T cells from PBMCs. The subset was: CD45RA+ positively selected. The TCR comes from a man aged 18 to 30 in good health. Some clones in this sample may be carry-over from other donors' samples. The chain is built from TRBV2 and TRBJ1-2; D call uncertain. This CDR3 reads CASRRTAYGYTF. The CDR3 DNA sequence: TGTGCCAGCAGGAGGACGGCCTATGGCTACACCTTC.